Below, 28 T cell receptor beta chains from the same sample are listed, as sequenced in a study of shared clonotypes between healthy human individuals. Sequenced by immunoSEQ multiplex PCR; TCRdb stores in-frame clones only, minus some. This sample has around 2.1 million clones; about 92% occur once, and the top ten carry 1.5% to 2%. Naive CD8 cells, CD45RO-negative and positively selected for CCR7, excluded terminally differentiated effector memory CD45RA+ cells. The sample taken for sequencing was naive CD8+ T cells from PBMCs. The receptors derive from a man between 18 and 35 years old in good health. Some clones in this sample may be carry-over from other donors' samples.

The J gene is TRBJ2-3, the V gene TRBV6-1, with a weak D call TRBD2 (7 bases). V gave up 3 bases and J gave up 4 bases, with 23 bases separating them. The length of the CDR3 is 18 residues. CDR1 MNHNS and CDR2 SASEGT come from the germline V gene. The CDR3 protein is CASSDRINWGGGADTQYF. DNA for the CDR3: TGTGCCAGCAGTGATCGGATAAACTGGGGAGGGGGTGCAGATACGCAGTATTTT.

The chain uses TRBV2 and TRBJ2-7; 11 positions match TRBD2. This CDR3 contains 15 residues. Germline CDR1 is SNHLY and CDR2 is FYNNEI. V trimming: 8 bases; J trimming: 5 bases; junction bases outside the gene matches: 11. The chain's CDR3 is CASSLTSGSPNEQYF. CDR3 bases: TGTGCCAGCTCTCTCACTAGCGGGAGTCCCAACGAGCAGTACTTC.

The chain joins TRBV29-1 to TRBJ1-2; D is undetermined. V was trimmed by 4 bases and J by 0 bases, leaving 9 bases between them. Germline assignment: CDR1 SQVTM and CDR2 ANQGSEA. The CDR3 is 13 amino acids. For the CDR3, the DNA is TGCAGCGTTGTCACCGTAGCTAACTATGGCTACACCTTC. It specifies CSVVTVANYGYTF.

This chain links TRBV4-1 with TRBJ1-1; 9 bases are shared with TRBD1. Germline CDR1 MGHRA, CDR2 YSYEKL. This CDR3 has 15 amino acids. With 1 base clipped from V and 3 bases from J, the junction kept 3 bases outside the gene matches. The CDR3 sequence: CASSQVTGGYTEAFF. The CDR3 DNA sequence: TGCGCCAGCAGCCAAGTAACAGGGGGCTACACTGAAGCTTTCTTT.

DNA for the CDR3: TGCGCCAGCAGTGAGCGCCCCCCCGCGTTCTCCTACAATGAGCAGTTCTTC. Its translation is CASSERPPAFSYNEQFF. The V gene is TRBV10-1, the J gene TRBJ2-1; D gene uncertain. The V gene's germline CDR1 is WNHNN and CDR2 SYGVQD (reference sequence). The CDR3 extends over 17 amino acids. V was cut by 2 bases and J by 0 bases, with 14 bases left in between.

A remark on this clone: In the same sample, other DNA sequences code for this CDR3. CDR3 sequence (DNA): TGTGCCAGCAGTCCTTTATTGAACACTGAAGCTTTCTTT. This codes for CASSPLLNTEAFF. The V and J genes are TRBV6-6 and TRBJ1-1; D is uncertain. The V end was cut by 5 bases, the J end by 0 bases, with 7 bases between. Germline V CDR1 and CDR2: MNHNY, SVGAGI (reference sequence). The CDR3 consists of 13 residues.

The chain links TRBV11-2 to TRBJ1-1; 9 bases fit TRBD1. The germline gives CDR1 SGHAT, CDR2 FQNNGV. The CDR3 is 14 amino acids. The J segment lost 4 bases and the V segment lost 0 bases, leaving 0 bases of the junction unmatched. The CDR3 DNA reads TGTGCCAGCAGCTTAGAGACAGGGGGCACTGAAGCTTTCTTT. Protein sequence: CASSLETGGTEAFF.

Concerning this clone itself: This CDR3 is also generated by other DNA sequences in the sample. V gene TRBV5-4 combines with J gene TRBJ2-7, with a weak D call TRBD1 (6 bases). Looked up from germline, CDR1 is SGHNT and CDR2 is YYREEE (reference sequence). Trimming took off 4 bases at V and 0 bases at J, with 11 bases between the two ends. This CDR3 has 14 residues. CDR3 amino acids: CASSLDRSSYEQYF. The CDR3 DNA is TGTGCCAGCAGCCTTGACAGGAGCTCCTACGAGCAGTACTTC.

V usage is TRBV14 and J usage is TRBJ2-2; D is possibly TRBD1 or TRBD2 (5 bases each). Germline CDR1 SGHDN, CDR2 FVKESK. CDR3 size: 17 residues. V shed 3 bases and J shed 0 bases, with 14 bases lying between them. The CDR3 DNA is TGTGCCAGCAGCCAGGGACGTCCTATAACGAACACCGGGGAGCTGTTTTTT. It is translated as CASSQGRPITNTGELFF. Drawing the rest from reference TRBV14 and TRBJ2-2, the complete variable domain is EAGVTQFPSHSVIEKGQTVTLRCDPISGHDNLYWYRRVMGKEIKFLLHFVKESKQDESGMPNNRFLAERTGGTYSTLKVQPAELEDSGVYFCASSQGRPITNTGELFFGEGSRLTVL.

There are a few counts of this clone. Other nucleotide sequences from this sample produce the same CDR3. The chain has TRBV27 and TRBJ2-1; D unresolved. V lost 0 bases to trimming and J lost 3 bases, with 3 bases between them. This CDR3 has 13 residues. Germline CDR1 and CDR2: MNHEY and SMNVEV (reference sequence). CDR3 protein: CASSLSYYNEQFF. Written as DNA, the CDR3 is TGTGCCAGCAGTTTATCATACTACAATGAGCAGTTCTTC.

This clone showed up just once. The chain carries TRBV6-4 and TRBJ2-2; tentative D call: TRBD2 (6 bases). V shed 6 bases and J shed 0 bases, with 11 bases lying between them. The CDR3 is made up of 15 amino acids. Germline V gives CDR1 MRHNA, CDR2 SNTAGT. The CDR3 nucleotides are TGTGCCAGCAGCCCTAGCGCGTCGAACACCGGGGAGCTGTTTTTT. Protein product: CASSPSASNTGELFF.

The chain employs TRBV9 and TRBJ2-2; possibly TRBD1 for D (6 bases). V was pared by 4 bases and J by 3 bases, with 19 bases between. CDR3 length: 17 amino acids. The germline V gene has CDR1 SGDLS and CDR2 YYNGEE. CDR3 DNA: TGTGCCAGCAGCCGGAGAGTGGGGGCCCCGGACACCGGGGAGCTGTTTTTT. Amino acid sequence: CASSRRVGAPDTGELFF.

J is TRBJ2-7 and V is TRBV29-1, with D maybe TRBD2 (6 bases). Germline V gene lookup returns CDR1 SQVTM and CDR2 ANQGSEA. The CDR3 totals 13 residues. Deletions cut 4 bases from V and 2 bases from J, with 12 bases between. DNA of the CDR3: TGCAGCGTTGTGCGCGGGATTACCTACGAGCAGTACTTC. It yields the protein CSVVRGITYEQYF.

The chain carries TRBV11-2 and TRBJ2-7; tentatively, D is TRBD1 (5 bases). The V and J ends lost 2 bases and 1 base respectively, with 12 bases between them. CDR3 length: 15 residues. Looked up from germline, CDR1 is SGHAT and CDR2 is FQNNGV. The DNA for the CDR3 is TGTGCCAGCAGCTTAACAGGTACCCTTTCCTACGAGCAGTACTTC. Translation gives CASSLTGTLSYEQYF.

The V gene is TRBV6-1, the J gene TRBJ1-1, with D unresolved. Germline V gene sequence: CDR1 MNHNS, CDR2 SASEGT. V lost 1 base to trimming and J lost 1 base, with 16 bases between them. CDR3 length: 17 residues. The CDR3 region is CASSEGVRFRRNTEAFF. CDR3 sequence (DNA): TGTGCCAGCAGTGAAGGAGTTAGATTTAGGAGGAACACTGAAGCTTTCTTT.

The chain links TRBV27 to TRBJ1-1, with TRBD1 as a possible D gene (6 bases). V lost 7 bases, J lost 0 bases, and 12 bases lay in between. The CDR3 is 14 amino acids. Germline CDR1 reads MNHEY; CDR2 reads SMNVEV (reference sequence). CDR3 sequence (DNA): TGTGCCAGCAAGATCGGACAGTTGAACACTGAAGCTTTCTTT. Translation gives CASKIGQLNTEAFF.

The chain combines TRBV7-8 with TRBJ2-7; D gene unclear. Trimming left V 2 bases short and J 3 bases short, with 8 bases between. The CDR3 has 13 residues. Germline CDR1 reads SGHVS; CDR2 reads FQNEAQ. The CDR3 sequence: CASSLSQDYEQYF. The DNA of the CDR3 is TGTGCCAGCAGCTTAAGCCAGGACTACGAGCAGTACTTC.

This chain uses TRBV7-9 with TRBJ2-1; 14 bases match TRBD2. The CDR3 loop spans 18 amino acids. V shed 5 bases and J 3 bases; nucleotides not matched to a gene: 9. Germline CDR1 reads SEHNR; CDR2 reads FQNEAQ (reference sequence). The CDR3 loop is CASSDSKGLAGVYNEQFF. As DNA, the CDR3 is TGTGCCAGCAGCGATTCAAAGGGACTAGCGGGAGTCTACAATGAGCAGTTCTTC. Full variable domain (remainder filled in from reference TRBV7-9 and TRBJ2-1): DTGVSQNPRHKITKRGQNVTFRCDPISEHNRLYWYRQTLGQGPEFLTYFQNEAQLEKSRLLSDRFSAERPKGSFSTLEIQRTEQGDSAMYLCASSDSKGLAGVYNEQFFGPGTRLTVL.

V usage is TRBV2 and J usage is TRBJ2-2, with D hard to call. The CDR3 length is 15 residues. The V gene lost 2 bases and the J gene lost 4 bases, with 11 bases spanning the gap. Germline V gene sequence: CDR1 SNHLY, CDR2 FYNNEI. The CDR3 sequence is CASSEWLDRTGELFF. DNA for the CDR3: TGTGCCAGCAGTGAATGGCTAGATCGCACCGGGGAGCTGTTTTTT.

The chain combines TRBV4-2 with TRBJ2-5, with a tentative D call TRBD2 (7 bases). V lost 4 bases and J 3 bases, leaving 18 bases between the germline ends. The CDR3 is made up of 16 amino acids. The germline V gene has CDR1 LGHNA and CDR2 YNFKEQ. CDR3 loop: CASSPQGGAPKETQYF. The CDR3 DNA follows: TGTGCCAGCAGCCCCCAAGGGGGGGCACCAAAAGAGACCCAGTACTTC.

The chain has TRBV5-8 and TRBJ2-1; the D gene could be TRBD1 or TRBD2 (5 bases each). This CDR3 has 14 amino acids. CDR1 and CDR2 (germline): SGHTS, YDEGEE. V lost 4 bases to trimming and J lost 4 bases, with 12 bases between them. This chain's CDR3 is CASSVPGPYNEQFF. For the CDR3, the DNA is TGTGCCAGCAGCGTACCGGGACCTTACAATGAGCAGTTCTTC.

V gene TRBV28 combines with J gene TRBJ2-3; D might be TRBD2 (5 bases). Germline V gene lookup returns CDR1 MDHEN and CDR2 SYDVKM. This CDR3 is 18 amino acids long. Between the trimmed V and J ends, which lost 6 bases and 0 bases, there was a span of 22 bases. Here the CDR3 reads CASSSSWNGGTSTDTQYF. The CDR3 nucleotides read TGTGCCAGCAGCTCCTCGTGGAACGGAGGCACTAGCACAGATACGCAGTATTTT.

The J gene is TRBJ2-1, the V gene TRBV5-6; 15 nucleotides agree with TRBD2. The V gene's germline CDR1 is SGHDT and CDR2 YYEEEE. The CDR3 covers 15 residues. V trimming: 3 bases; J trimming: 12 bases; junction bases outside the gene matches: 7. The CDR3 region has the DNA TGTGCCAGCAGCTCCCGGACTAGCGGGAGGGGGTGGCAGTTCTTC. Amino acids: CASSSRTSGRGWQFF.

The chain has TRBV27 and TRBJ2-1, with D tentatively TRBD2 (5 bases). The germline V gene has CDR1 MNHEY and CDR2 SMNVEV (reference sequence). The CDR3 has 15 amino acids. Trimming shortened V by 4 bases and J by 6 bases, and 16 bases separated the two germline ends. CDR3 loop: CASSSKTRTSNEQFF. CDR3 nucleotide sequence: TGTGCCAGCAGTTCAAAGACCAGAACTAGCAATGAGCAGTTCTTC.

V gene TRBV9 combines with J gene TRBJ2-3, with D possibly TRBD2 on 5 matching bases. The germline V and J ends were trimmed by 7 bases and 5 bases, with 14 bases remaining between them. This CDR3 contains 13 residues. CDR1 and CDR2 from the germline V gene are SGDLS and YYNGEE. This CDR3 is CASGRGNIDTQYF. The CDR3 DNA reads as TGTGCCAGCGGTCGGGGTAACATAGATACGCAGTATTTT.

The J gene is TRBJ2-3, the V gene TRBV11-2; D is unresolved. The germline V and J ends were trimmed by 1 base and 4 bases, with 9 bases remaining between them. The CDR3 runs to 14 residues. Germline-derived CDR1 and CDR2 are SGHAT and FQNNGV. DNA for the CDR3: TGTGCCAGCAGCTTAGTCGGCAGGTCAGATACGCAGTATTTT. Its protein is CASSLVGRSDTQYF. Looking up the rest from reference TRBV11-2 and TRBJ2-3 gives the full variable domain: EAGVAQSPRYKIIEKRQSVAFWCNPISGHATLYWYQQILGQGPKLLIQFQNNGVVDDSQLPKDRFSAERLKGVDSTLKIQPAKLEDSAVYLCASSLVGRSDTQYFGPGTRLTVL.

The chain combines TRBV28 with TRBJ2-3, with 11 bases aligning to TRBD2. CDR3 length equals 17 residues. Trimming removed 8 bases from V and 5 bases from J; junction bases left unmatched: 15. Per the germline V gene, CDR1 is MDHEN and CDR2 is SYDVKM. CDR3 region: CASGGLAENLWVDTQYF. The DNA of the CDR3 is TGTGCCAGCGGGGGACTAGCGGAGAACCTTTGGGTAGATACGCAGTATTTT.

This clone was observed once. J is TRBJ2-1 and V is TRBV4-1, with D perhaps matching TRBD1 (6 bases). CDR1 and CDR2 (germline): MGHRA, YSYEKL. Trimming cost V 0 bases and J 4 bases, with 16 bases left between them. This CDR3 is 17 amino acids long. Here the CDR3 reads CASSQDFLRGSYNEQFF. In nucleotides, the CDR3 is TGCGCCAGCAGCCAAGATTTCCTGAGGGGGAGTTACAATGAGCAGTTCTTC.